The next 19 T cell receptor beta chains were all read from a single sample in a study of regulatory T cells in long-lasting Graves disease. The time point was: newly diagnosed GD, antithyroid drugs for less than 3 months. PBMCs were the source of the RNA used for TCR sequencing. Sequencing libraries for TCR beta were prepared with iRepertoire HTBI primers and Arm-PCR of CDR3 regions. Using its own MiXCR run on the multiplex PCR reads, TCRdb lists one record per CDR3 protein. The sample holds around 480,000 distinct CDR3 sequences, roughly 15% seen once. These same records also appear under a second study, on T cells in Graves' hyperthyroidism and ophthalmopathy.

This specimen consisted of peripheral blood mononuclear cells (PBMCs), obtained at new diagnosis, from a patient treated with antithyroid drugs. These receptors all come from a man aged 35 to 55 with Graves disease.

This clonotype has a count of ten or more. The chain is built from TRBV3-1 and TRBJ2-7, with TRBD1 identical over 8 bases. CDR1 is LGHDT, CDR2 YNNKEL, per germline (reference sequence). The CDR3 sequence is 14 residues long. Trimming at V came to 1 base and at J to 6 bases, leaving 5 bases not matched to a gene. The CDR3 region has the DNA TGTGCCAGCAGCCAAGTCCAGGGGGCGGGCGAGCAGTACTTC. Translation: CASSQVQGAGEQYF.

This clonotype was seen a handful of times. The gene calls are TRBV10-3 and TRBJ2-5; D perhaps matches TRBD1 (5 bases). V was clipped by 8 bases and J by 5 bases, with 12 bases between them. This CDR3 contains 12 residues. CDR1 and CDR2 (germline): ENHRY, SYGVKD. In nucleotides, the CDR3 is TGTGCCATCTCCCCAAGGGGCGAGACCCAGTACTTC. Translation: CAISPRGETQYF.

This clonotype was counted a few times. The V gene is TRBV20-1, the J gene TRBJ2-6; possibly TRBD2 for D (6 bases). The CDR3 spans 18 residues. Germline lookup yields CDR1 DFQATT and CDR2 SNEGSKA (reference sequence). Trimming pared 6 bases from V and 2 bases from J, leaving 23 bases between. In nucleotides, the CDR3 is TGCAGTGCCAAAGGGCAGGGAGGATCGTTGGCTGGGGCCAACGTCCTGACTTTC. Translating it yields CSAKGQGGSLAGANVLTF.

The J gene is TRBJ2-7, the V gene TRBV3-1, with 7 bases aligning to TRBD1. Germline loops: CDR1 LGHDT, CDR2 YNNKEL (reference sequence). The trim removed 5 bases at V and 12 bases at J, leaving 7 bases unmatched. The CDR3 totals 11 residues. The CDR3 region is CASSLRDSLYF. CDR3 nucleotide sequence: TGTGCCAGCAGCTTACGGGACAGTTTGTACTTC.

V is TRBV18 and J is TRBJ1-5, with TRBD1 matching 7 bases. The V and J ends lost 4 bases and 2 bases, in that order; junction bases with no gene match: 5. Germline V lookup: CDR1 KGHSH, CDR2 LQKENI. The CDR3 spans 15 residues. CDR3 sequence reads: CASSLAGTGNQPQHF. DNA of the CDR3: TGTGCCAGCTCACTAGCCGGGACAGGCAATCAGCCCCAGCATTTT.

J is TRBJ2-7 and V is TRBV28, with a weak D call TRBD2 (5 bases). CDR1 and CDR2 (germline): MDHEN, SYDVKM. CDR3 length: 12 amino acids. V was cut by 5 bases and J by 3 bases, with 8 bases left in between. The CDR3 loop is CASSDYNYEQYF. The CDR3 DNA sequence: TGTGCCAGCAGTGACTACAACTACGAGCAGTACTTC.

This clonotype was counted at least ten times. The gene calls are TRBV10-3 and TRBJ2-7, with no clear D. The CDR3 runs to 14 residues. The germline gives CDR1 ENHRY, CDR2 SYGVKD. Trimming took off 0 bases at V and 2 bases at J, with 8 bases between the two ends. The CDR3 spells CAISESGGTYEQYF. The CDR3 DNA is TGTGCCATCAGTGAGTCTGGCGGTACCTACGAGCAGTACTTC.

The J gene is TRBJ2-3, the V gene TRBV9, with 9 bases identical to TRBD2. This CDR3 has 17 residues. V lost 0 bases to trimming and J lost 0 bases; unmatched junction nucleotides: 5. Looked up from germline, CDR1 is SGDLS and CDR2 is YYNGEE. CDR3 DNA: TGTGCCAGCAGCGTAGGATCTGCGGGAGGGAGCACAGATACGCAGTATTTT. It translates to CASSVGSAGGSTDTQYF.

Ten or more counts support this clonotype. The chain is built from TRBV30 and TRBJ2-1, with 7 bases lining up with TRBD2. The CDR3 consists of 14 residues. Germline V CDR1 and CDR2: GTSNPN, SVGIG (reference sequence). Trimming cost V 0 bases and J 4 bases; bases outside gene matches: 3. CDR3 residues: CAWSVRGGYNEQFF. CDR3 nucleotide sequence: TGTGCCTGGAGTGTACGGGGAGGGTACAATGAGCAGTTCTTC.

In its sample, this clonotype was seen many times. The genes are TRBV12-3 or TRBV12-4 and TRBJ2-7; D may be TRBD2 (7 bases). The germline V and J ends were trimmed by 7 bases and 6 bases, with 19 bases remaining between them. This CDR3 is 14 amino acids long. CDR3 loop: CASTEGGRASEQYF. The CDR3, as DNA: TGTGCCAGCACCGAAGGGGGGAGGGCCTCCGAGCAGTACTTC.

This clonotype was counted many times. The chain combines TRBV6-2 or TRBV6-3 with TRBJ2-7; 13 positions match TRBD2. After removal of 4 bases from V and 4 bases from J, the junction contained 4 bases not matched to a gene. From germline, CDR1 is MNHEY and CDR2 SVGEGT. This CDR3 spans 15 amino acids. CDR3: CASSFGLAGVYEQYF. In DNA form, the CDR3 reads TGTGCCAGCAGTTTTGGACTAGCGGGAGTATACGAGCAGTACTTC.

This clonotype was found many times. The chain couples TRBV6-1 to TRBJ2-7, with D possibly TRBD2 on 5 matching bases. The length of the CDR3 is 13 residues. V was cut by 6 bases and J by 6 bases, with 15 bases left in between. The germline V gene has CDR1 MNHNS and CDR2 SASEGT. In nucleotides, the CDR3 is TGTGCCAGCAGAGAATTAGCGTTCGCCGAGCAGTACTTC. This sequence encodes CASRELAFAEQYF.

This clonotype was observed a single time. With a much larger clone just one base away, this may be a read error. V usage is TRBV5-8 and J usage is TRBJ1-5; D is ambiguous. The germline gives CDR1 SGHTS, CDR2 YDEGEE. The CDR3 has 13 amino acids. The V gene lost 5 bases and the J gene lost 11 bases, with 17 bases spanning the gap. The CDR3 bases are TGTGCCAGCAGTTTAGGGCCCTCCACGACCCAGCATTTT. Its translation: CASSLGPSTTQHF.

For this clonotype: A far larger clone is a single base away, which makes a read error likely. Since no conserved phenylalanine or tryptophan closes the CDR3, a read error is the likely cause. This chain links TRBV7-3 with TRBJ2-7; D gene uncertain. Trimming removed 3 bases at V and 3 bases at J, with 9 bases between. Germline loops: CDR1 SGHTA, CDR2 FQGTGA. The CDR3 runs 13 residues. CDR3 residues: CASSLNPVYEQYS. The CDR3 nucleotides are TGTGCCAGCAGCTTGAATCCGGTCTACGAGCAGTACTCC.

This clonotype was seen a handful of times. The chain joins TRBV3-1 to TRBJ2-2, with D uncertain. Germline loops: CDR1 LGHDT, CDR2 YNNKEL (reference sequence). Trimming stripped 7 bases from V and 2 bases from J, with 20 bases between. The CDR3 contains 17 residues. CDR3 coding DNA: TGTGCCAGCACAACCGGTGGTGTATTTTCCAACACCGGGGAGCTGTTTTTT. This gives the protein CASTTGGVFSNTGELFF.

This clonotype was observed many times. This chain connects TRBV20-1 to TRBJ1-3; TRBD1 is a possible D gene (5 bases). Between the trimmed V and J ends, which lost 2 bases and 5 bases, there was a span of 13 bases. This CDR3 spans 14 amino acids. The V gene's germline CDR1 is DFQATT and CDR2 SNEGSKA (reference sequence). CDR3: CSARSSDSRNTIYF. Here the CDR3 DNA reads TGCAGTGCTAGATCATCCGACAGTAGAAACACCATATATTTT.

This clonotype was seen repeatedly, ten times or more. This chain connects TRBV11-3 to TRBJ2-1; 8 bases are a match to TRBD2. Looked up from germline, CDR1 is SGHNT and CDR2 is YENEEA. V lost 5 bases and J lost 1; bases outside the gene matches: 7. The CDR3 spans 16 residues. The CDR3 coding sequence is TGTGCCAGCAGCGTCCCGGGACTAGTTTCCTACAATGAGCAGTTCTTC. Its protein is CASSVPGLVSYNEQFF.

This clonotype has at least ten counts. This rearrangement joins TRBV11-2 to TRBJ2-3; 9 nucleotides agree with TRBD2. V shed 6 bases and J 2 bases; nucleotides not matched to a gene: 6. The CDR3 loop spans 15 amino acids. Germline V gene sequence: CDR1 SGHAT, CDR2 FQNNGV. The CDR3 loop is CASSSLAGYTDTQYF. CDR3 sequence (DNA): TGTGCCAGCAGTTCCCTAGCGGGGTACACAGATACGCAGTATTTT.

Worth noting for this clonotype: A much larger clone lies one base from this, so it may be a read error. The chain is built from TRBV2 and TRBJ2-5; D unclear. The CDR3 contains 13 residues. Trimming took off 6 bases at V and 5 bases at J, with 13 bases between the two ends. Germline CDR1 is SNHLY and CDR2 is FYNNEI. For the CDR3, the DNA is TGTGCCAGCAGGGAACTGGGATGGGAGACCCAGTACTTC. This encodes CASRELGWETQYF.